This T cell receptor (beta chain) derives from a study of blood T cell repertoires in COVID-19 (TCRdb year 2020). For the study in its entirety: Samples from collaborators originated in the United States, Italy and Spain and spanned both the acute and convalescent phases of COVID-19. The repertoires were released in a freely available public database intended as a resource for research on the immune response to SARS-CoV-2. Nearly every sample came with metadata listing a de-identified subject ID, COVID-19 status, age in years and sex. The samples were drawn from the first 160 participants of the ongoing ImmuneRACE study and from more than 1,000 subjects provided by 6 global collaborators. The material from the prospective study consisted of cDNA or gDNA derived from T cells, B-cell-depleted T cells, or PBMCs. Where available, HLA class I and class II types were obtained from metadata supplied by the sample provider rather than from assay-based typing. Deeply sampled blood TCRbeta repertoires from subjects exposed to, actively infected with, or recovered from COVID-19 were included in the dataset.

TCRbeta CDR3 regions were amplified from genomic DNA by means of the immunoSEQ Assay, a bias-controlled multiplex PCR. In the authors' own workflow: The number of nucleated cells in each sample was estimated from the amplification of reference gene primers within the assay. To quantify the absolute abundance of each unique TCRbeta CDR3 rearrangement, sequence reads were collapsed and filtered. Productive Simpson clonality was computed per sample as the square root of Simpson's diversity index over productive rearrangements. Not all clones reach the TCRdb copy of this immuneACCESS table, which keeps in-frame sequences only. Checked studies attribute under half of the gap to unresolved V genes and leave the rest unexplained. D and trimming were read from the DNA, whereas the V and J calls and clone size are those reported in that table. In this sample the table shows roughly 500,000 clones, roughly 90% of which occur a single time. 1.8% of the sample belongs to the ten largest clones.

Between the V and J ends, shortened by 4 bases and 1 base respectively, the junction contains 6 bases. Counted from cysteine to phenylalanine, this CDR3 has 12 amino acids. The only DNA kept is the CDR3, 36 bases in frame from the first base. From a lookup of the germline V gene, CDR1 and CDR2 are SGDLS and YYNGEE. Worth noting for this clone: The antigen it recognizes is unknown. Qualities for individual bases were not recorded, and no much larger clone is one base off.

Enrolling through a virtual design, the prospective study's participants ranged in age from roughly 18 to 95 years and lived across around 25 United States geographic areas. Cohort assignment in the prospective study relied on participant-reported clinical history from a screening survey and a study questionnaire. For ImmuneRACE Cohort 3, a participant was defined as recovered based on two consecutive negative NP/OP PCR tests, clearance by a healthcare professional, or resolution of symptoms. Mobile phlebotomists in the prospective study collected whole blood, serum and a nasopharyngeal or oropharyngeal swab from every participant. Additional blood draws and questionnaires over an approximately two-month period could optionally be provided by prospective study participants. Prospective study blood samples were shipped either frozen or at room temperature before DNA extraction. What the study reported, not specific to this receptor: Clinical and demographic metadata were provided uncurated, with the amount varying by source and participant.

The V and J segments used are TRBV9 and TRBJ2-7, with no confident D gene call. This sequence was found in a woman aged 40 to 49 who had recovered from COVID-19. The sample taken for sequencing was PBMCs or T cells enriched from blood (not recorded which). At the DNA level, the sequence is TGTGCCAGCAGCTCTCCTTCCTACGAGCAGTACTTC. Translated, this gives CASSSPSYEQYF. Where the CDR3 stops, the reference TRBV9 and TRBJ2-7 genes take over; the full variable domain is DSGVTQTPKHLITATGQRVTLRCSPRSGDLSVYWYQQSLDQGLQFLIQYYNGEERAKGNILERFSAQQFPDLHSELNLSSLELGDSALYFCASSSPSYEQYFGPGTRLTVT.